Described below is a single TCR beta chain sequence and its context. Clones were sequenced by immunoSEQ multiplex PCR, and TCRdb holds only the in-frame ones, with some missing. The sample contains 70,000 or so clones, just over 90% of which appear only once. This sample was included in a study of T cell changes during pregnancy in multiple sclerosis. V lost 2 bases, J lost 0 bases, and 0 bases stayed unmatched. The CDR3 runs to 15 residues. The germline CDR1 and CDR2 sequences are MRHNA and SNTAGT. This TCR derives from a female donor with multiple sclerosis, enrolled in a pregnancy study. The sequencing used peripheral blood, collected in the third trimester of pregnancy. The gene calls are TRBV6-4 and TRBJ2-1; TRBD2 matches 8 bases. In nucleotides, the CDR3 is TGTGCCAGCAGTGACGGGACTAGCTCCTACAATGAGCAGTTCTTC. This encodes CASSDGTSSYNEQFF.